The 23 T cell receptor beta chains below were found in one sample sequenced in a study of blood T cell repertoires in COVID-19. TCRdb keeps only in-frame clones here, not all; method: immunoSEQ multiplex PCR. This table holds about 230,000 clones, roughly 82% found once. Sequencing was performed on peripheral blood. These receptor sequences come from a middle-aged man who had recovered from COVID-19.

The chain has TRBV10-2 and TRBJ1-1, with 8 bases identical to TRBD1. Germline-derived CDR1 and CDR2 are WSHSY and SAAADI. V dropped 8 bases and J dropped 1; count of bases not matched to a gene: 3. This CDR3 comprises 13 residues. The DNA for the CDR3 is TGCGCCAGCGGACAGGGCCGGAACACTGAAGCTTTCTTT. Translation gives CASGQGRNTEAFF.

This chain uses TRBV4-3 with TRBJ2-3; the D gene is possibly TRBD2 (5 bases). Germline CDR1 and CDR2: LGHNA and YSLEER. CDR3 length: 15 amino acids. Between the trimmed V and J ends, which lost 4 bases and 8 bases, there was a span of 19 bases. The CDR3 loop reads CASSLNPEGTSTQYF. Here the CDR3 DNA reads TGCGCCAGCAGCCTAAACCCCGAGGGAACAAGTACGCAGTATTTT.

The V gene is TRBV6-5, the J gene TRBJ1-1, with D possibly matching TRBD1 (5 bases). CDR3 length equals 11 residues. Germline values: CDR1 MNHEY, CDR2 SVGAGI. Trimming pared 4 bases from V and 10 bases from J, leaving 10 bases between. The CDR3 region has the DNA TGTGCCAGCAGTTCAGGGATTGCAGCTTTCTTT. Protein sequence: CASSSGIAAFF.

The chain combines TRBV29-1 with TRBJ2-3; D is possibly TRBD2 (6 bases). Per the germline V gene, CDR1 is SQVTM and CDR2 is ANQGSEA. V lost 4 bases and J 5 bases, leaving 10 bases between the germline ends. The CDR3 sequence is 12 residues long. The CDR3 region is CSVVLGGDTQYF. The CDR3 region has the DNA TGCAGCGTTGTCCTCGGGGGAGATACGCAGTATTTT.

This chain joins TRBV11-2 and TRBJ2-3, with TRBD1 as a possible D gene (5 bases). This CDR3 has 11 residues. Germline assignment: CDR1 SGHAT and CDR2 FQNNGV. The V gene lost 5 bases and the J gene lost 6 bases, with 6 bases spanning the gap. The DNA of the CDR3 is TGTGCCAGCAGCCGACAGGATACGCAGTATTTT. It codes for CASSRQDTQYF. Variable domain in full (rest from reference TRBV11-2 and TRBJ2-3): EAGVAQSPRYKIIEKRQSVAFWCNPISGHATLYWYQQILGQGPKLLIQFQNNGVVDDSQLPKDRFSAERLKGVDSTLKIQPAKLEDSAVYLCASSRQDTQYFGPGTRLTVL.

The rearrangement links TRBV5-4 to TRBJ2-1; TRBD2 agrees at 8 bases. The ends lost 4 bases at V and 9 bases at J; junction bases unmatched: 15. The CDR3 covers 16 residues. CDR1 and CDR2 (germline): SGHNT, YYREEE (reference sequence). CDR3 residues: CASSPRVVAGLSEQFF. In DNA, the CDR3 is TGTGCCAGCAGCCCCCGCGTGGTAGCGGGGTTGAGTGAGCAGTTCTTC.

This clone was seen a handful of times. This chain joins TRBV7-2 and TRBJ2-7, with D perhaps TRBD1 (6 bases). The CDR3 is made up of 15 amino acids. Trimming removed 5 bases at V and 0 bases at J, with 14 bases between. Germline-derived CDR1 and CDR2 are SGHTA and FQGNSA. CDR3 protein: CASSLTGSLSYEQYF. The CDR3 DNA is TGTGCCAGCAGCCTAACAGGGTCCCTCTCCTACGAGCAGTACTTC. Using reference TRBV7-2 and TRBJ2-7 for the parts outside the CDR3, the full variable domain is GAGVSQSPSNKVTEKGKDVELRCDPISGHTALYWYRQSLGQGLEFLIYFQGNSAPDKSGLPSDRFSAERTGGSVSTLTIQRTQQEDSAVYLCASSLTGSLSYEQYFGPGTRLTVT.

The rearrangement uses TRBV10-2 and TRBJ2-5; D possibly corresponds to TRBD2 (5 bases). CDR3 length: 13 residues. Germline lookup yields CDR1 WSHSY and CDR2 SAAADI. Deletions cut 4 bases from V and 4 bases from J, with 10 bases between. Here the CDR3 reads CASSGESGETQYF. CDR3 bases: TGCGCCAGCAGTGGGGAGTCGGGAGAGACCCAGTACTTC.

This clone has a single count. The chain recombines TRBV7-2 with TRBJ2-2, with TRBD2 as a possible D gene (6 bases). The V gene lost 8 bases and the J gene lost 13 bases, with 17 bases spanning the gap. Germline loops: CDR1 SGHTA, CDR2 FQGNSA. The CDR3 has 12 amino acids. The CDR3 region has the DNA TGTGCCAGCCGCGGAGGGGCGGTCCGGCTGTTTTTT. It specifies CASRGGAVRLFF.

Written as DNA, the CDR3 is TGCGCCAGCAGCCCCGGGGGACGGGGTAGTGAAGCTTTCTTT. Amino acid sequence: CASSPGGRGSEAFF. V is TRBV5-1 and J is TRBJ1-1; D perhaps matches TRBD1 (5 bases). The CDR3 extends over 14 amino acids. CDR1 is SGHRS, CDR2 YFSETQ, per germline. V was cut by 4 bases and J by 7 bases, with 17 bases left in between.

This clone was observed a handful of times. The chain is built from TRBV11-3 and TRBJ2-7; 8 positions match TRBD1. Germline lookup yields CDR1 SGHNT and CDR2 YENEEA. CDR3 length equals 17 residues. V trimming: 5 bases; J trimming: 0 bases; junction bases outside the gene matches: 12. The CDR3 sequence: CASSLSPRDRSSYEQYF. The CDR3 nucleotides are TGTGCCAGCAGCCTATCACCCCGGGACAGGAGCTCCTACGAGCAGTACTTC. The complete variable domain, with remaining parts taken from reference TRBV11-3 and TRBJ2-7, reads EAGVVQSPRYKIIEKKQPVAFWCNPISGHNTLYWYLQNLGQGPELLIRYENEEAVDDSQLPKDRFSAERLKGVDSTLKIQPAELGDSAVYLCASSLSPRDRSSYEQYFGPGTRLTVT.

This chain links TRBV6-2 or TRBV6-3 with TRBJ1-2; TRBD1 matches at 9 bases. Germline CDR1 MNHEY, CDR2 SVGEGT. V shed 6 bases and J 8 bases; nucleotides not matched to a gene: 7. The CDR3 is 13 residues long. CDR3 nucleotides: TGTGCCAGCAGCCCGGGACAGGGAGGGGGCTACACCTTC. Protein: CASSPGQGGGYTF.

The chain employs TRBV10-3 and TRBJ1-1, with D maybe TRBD1 (5 bases). CDR1 is ENHRY, CDR2 SYGVKD, per germline. CDR3 length equals 13 residues. The V end lost 6 bases, the J end lost 4 bases, and 12 bases lay between the germline ends. For the CDR3, the DNA is TGTGCCATCAGGGGGCCGGTGGGCACTGAAGCTTTCTTT. Translated, it gives CAIRGPVGTEAFF.

The V call is TRBV2, the J call TRBJ1-4; 9 positions agree with TRBD1. J lost 5 bases, V lost 7 bases, and 5 bases had no gene match. CDR3 length equals 14 residues. CDR1 is SNHLY and CDR2 is FYNNEI in the germline V gene. CDR3 sequence reads: CASIGDRVNEKLFF. The CDR3 coding sequence is TGTGCCAGCATAGGGGACAGGGTGAATGAAAAACTGTTTTTT.

This clone was seen once. This chain uses TRBV6-6 with TRBJ2-1; 10 bases match TRBD2. The V segment lost 6 bases and the J segment 4 bases; nucleotides outside the gene matches: 9. CDR1 and CDR2 from the germline V gene are MNHNY and SVGAGI (reference sequence). The CDR3 sequence is 16 residues long. CDR3 protein: CASSHRSGGDYNEQFF. CDR3 in DNA: TGTGCCAGCAGCCACAGGAGCGGGGGGGATTACAATGAGCAGTTCTTC.

This clone occurred a few times. J is TRBJ2-3 and V is TRBV7-2; weak D call: TRBD2 (6 bases). Germline V gene lookup returns CDR1 SGHTA and CDR2 FQGNSA. Between the trimmed V and J ends, which lost 5 bases and 1 base, there was a span of 13 bases. The CDR3 runs to 15 residues. The CDR3, as DNA: TGTGCCAGCAGCCGGCGGGGACCTGGCACAGATACGCAGTATTTT. This gives the protein CASSRRGPGTDTQYF.

The sample holds one count of this clone. The chain couples TRBV12-3 or TRBV12-4 to TRBJ1-2, with D possibly TRBD1 on 5 matching bases. V lost 6 bases and J lost 4, with 12 bases in between. This CDR3 spans 13 amino acids. CDR3 sequence reads: CASSIGTLYGYTF. For the CDR3, the DNA is TGTGCCAGCAGCATAGGGACTCTCTATGGCTACACCTTC.

The rearrangement links TRBV20-1 to TRBJ2-5; D gene uncertain. The V gene's germline CDR1 is DFQATT and CDR2 SNEGSKA (reference sequence). The ends were cut back, 1 base at V and 5 bases at J, with 5 bases in the middle. This CDR3 region has 11 residues. CDR3 in amino acids: CSARGGETQYF. The CDR3 bases are TGCAGTGCTAGAGGCGGTGAGACCCAGTACTTC.

The CDR3 region is CASSWDRTYNEQFF. The CDR3 DNA reads as TGTGCCAGCAGTTGGGACAGGACCTACAATGAGCAGTTCTTC. The V gene is TRBV27, the J gene TRBJ2-1; 8 positions agree with TRBD1. This CDR3 spans 14 amino acids. Unmatched junction bases numbered 1, after V lost 4 bases and J lost 2 bases. CDR1 is MNHEY, CDR2 SMNVEV, per germline (reference sequence).

The J gene is TRBJ2-3, the V gene TRBV19; 7 positions match TRBD2. With 0 bases clipped from V and 5 bases from J, the junction kept 8 bases outside the gene matches. The germline CDR1 and CDR2 sequences are LNHDA and SQIVND (reference sequence). The CDR3 is 16 amino acids. CDR3 DNA: TGTGCCAGTAGTATAGATCCAGCGGGAAAACAAGATACGCAGTATTTT. Protein sequence: CASSIDPAGKQDTQYF. Filled out from reference TRBV19 and TRBJ2-3, the complete variable domain reads DGGITQSPKYLFRKEGQNVTLSCEQNLNHDAMYWYRQDPGQGLRLIYYSQIVNDFQKGDIAEGYSVSREKKESFPLTVTSAQKNPTAFYLCASSIDPAGKQDTQYFGPGTRLTVL.

The V call is TRBV19, the J call TRBJ2-1, with a possible D match to TRBD1 (6 bases). The CDR3 runs 16 residues. Trimming left V 6 bases short and J 2 bases short, with 17 bases between. The V gene's germline CDR1 is LNHDA and CDR2 SQIVND (reference sequence). CDR3 loop: CASSRPGQGTYNEQFF. CDR3 nucleotide sequence: TGTGCCAGTAGCCGACCGGGACAAGGAACCTACAATGAGCAGTTCTTC.

This sequence joins TRBV19 and TRBJ2-1, with D perhaps TRBD1 (5 bases). Deletions cut 3 bases from V and 4 bases from J, with 7 bases between. The V gene's germline CDR1 is LNHDA and CDR2 SQIVND (reference sequence). The CDR3 has 13 amino acids. CDR3 region: CASSMGPYNEQFF. CDR3 in DNA: TGTGCCAGTAGTATGGGGCCATACAATGAGCAGTTCTTC. Supplemented by reference TRBV19 and TRBJ2-1, the full variable domain reads DGGITQSPKYLFRKEGQNVTLSCEQNLNHDAMYWYRQDPGQGLRLIYYSQIVNDFQKGDIAEGYSVSREKKESFPLTVTSAQKNPTAFYLCASSMGPYNEQFFGPGTRLTVL.

The CDR3: CAWSAGWAGMHTEAFF. The CDR3 DNA follows: TGTGCCTGGAGTGCCGGATGGGCGGGGATGCACACTGAAGCTTTCTTT. The V call is TRBV30, the J call TRBJ1-1; D call uncertain. Trimming stripped 1 base from V and 3 bases from J, with 18 bases between. Germline V gene data show CDR1 as GTSNPN and CDR2 as SVGIG (reference sequence). This CDR3 region has 16 residues.